This T cell receptor (beta chain) is drawn from a study of blood T cells in healthy people across ages (dated by TCRdb to between 2014 and 2017). In terms of the full investigation: In model experiments, roughly one uniquely barcoded TCR beta cDNA molecule per two T cells was captured by template switching. To track age-related changes in TCR beta repertoire diversity, the study relied on deep sequencing normalized with unique cDNA molecular identifiers. The donors were divided into four age groups: young (average 16 years), middle-aged (around 41), aged (around 59) and long-lived (nearly 85). To avoid experimental bias, donors of different ages were spread randomly across the sequencing lanes. For two donors (one aged 18 to 30 and one aged 80 or older), the study analyzed two additional independent replicas of 1 million unique cDNA reads from the same blood draw.

Donors were a few dozen systemically healthy Caucasian individuals from Russia aged roughly 6 to 95 years. Each donor gave ten milliliters of peripheral blood, collected into EDTA-treated Vacutainer tubes. Ficoll-Paque density-gradient centrifugation was used to isolate PBMCs, with at least 6 million obtained per sample. Total RNA was extracted from PBMCs with Trizol reagent, with at least 6 micrograms obtained per sample. Naive CD45RAhigh/CD27high T cell percentages were measured by flow cytometry on a PBMC aliquot from every donor. The research as a whole found: As age increased, observed TCR beta diversity per million T cells dropped in a roughly linear way, and a significant reduction was already evident by age around 41. There was a strong correlation between observed TCR beta diversity and the percentage of naive T cells measured by flow cytometry. Estimates of total diversity based on one million sequenced T cells were considered lower bounds and underestimates. Compared with the aged group, the long-lived group had more naive CD4+ T cells, fewer expanded clones and increased TCR diversity, a pattern suggesting age selection. Because profiling used bulk unsorted PBMCs, naive and antigen-experienced compartments could not be compared conclusively. Because donor CMV infection status was unknown, age-related changes in expanded clonotypes were potentially confounded.

This clonotype has just one count. Its antigen remains undetermined. Qualities for individual bases were not recorded, and no much larger clone is one base off. Receptors were amplified or captured by 5' RACE. The instrument was an Illumina HiSeq 2500. The second PCR ran for roughly 6 to 11 cycles and used a J-beta primer mix along with a sample-barcoded 5' primer. A unique molecular identifier was introduced onto each TCR beta cDNA molecule by a template-switch 5' adaptor carrying 12 random nucleotides. Each sample yielded at least 3 million CDR3-containing paired-end reads. First-strand cDNA was synthesized from all RNA with the Mint cDNA synthesis kit, primed by a TRBC-specific oligonucleotide. Following uracil-DNA glycosylase treatment, all cDNA underwent a first 18-cycle PCR with the universal primers M1SS and BC2_uni_R. In the source study's methods: Normalization of each sample was performed by random selection of 1 million high-quality reads, each carrying a distinct molecular identifier. Reads sharing molecular identifiers were discarded rather than binned into consensus sequences. MiTCR, set to a Q25 quality threshold and the strictest error-elimination algorithm, was used for CDR3 identification, clonotype clustering and error correction. Lower-bound total TCR beta diversity was estimated with a nonparametric unseen species model using Euler transformation. TCRdb reanalyzed the raw reads on its own, using fastp at Q25 for trimming and MiXCR for clone calling, and kept in-frame beta chains. Entries that share a CDR3 protein sequence are merged under the most common genes and DNA. TCRdb assigned the V and J calls; the authors' analysis was not used. Across this sample there are about 970,000 distinct CDR3 sequences, with about 53% seen only once. The top ten clones comprise roughly a fifth of the sample.

CDR1 and CDR2 were assigned from the germline V gene as MDHEN and SYDVKM. The CDR3 spans 14 residues, from the cysteine through the phenylalanine. CDR3 DNA is the only sequence kept; it has 42 bases, read in frame from the first base. V ends up 6 bases short and J 3 bases short, with an unmatched junction base count of 6. The receptor was isolated from a woman aged 55 to 70 in good health. Recombination connected TRBV28 to TRBJ2-7, and 9 junction bases match TRBD2. Sequenced sample: blood. The CDR3 loop reads CASRNSGSYYEQYF. The nucleotide sequence is given as TGTGCCAGCAGGAATAGCGGGAGTTACTACGAGCAGTACTTC.